These 22 T cell receptor beta chains share one sample of origin, sequenced in a study of shared clonotypes between healthy human individuals. Assay: immunoSEQ multiplex PCR; the TCRdb copy retains only in-frame clones and omits some. The sample contains roughly 1,500,000 clones, 98% of which appear only once. Source material: naive CD4+ T cells sorted from blood. The subset was: CD45RA+ positively selected. The source of these receptors is a man aged 25 to 45 in good health.

This clone occurred once. V is TRBV6-1 and J is TRBJ2-7; 8 bases align to TRBD2. V shed 6 bases and J 6 bases; nucleotides not matched to a gene: 13. Germline V gene data show CDR1 as MNHNS and CDR2 as SASEGT. The CDR3 is made up of 15 amino acids. CDR3 region: CASSRSGTSRLEQYF. CDR3 DNA: TGTGCCAGCAGCCGGTCGGGGACTAGTCGGCTCGAGCAGTACTTC.

This chain joins TRBV20-1 and TRBJ2-3, with D possibly being TRBD2 (5 bases). V was shortened by 8 bases and J by 3 bases, with 9 bases between the two germline ends. CDR3 length equals 11 residues. The V gene's germline CDR1 is DFQATT and CDR2 SNEGSKA (reference sequence). The CDR3 reads CSPLDTDTQYF. In nucleotides, the CDR3 is TGCAGTCCACTAGATACAGATACGCAGTATTTT.

The gene calls are TRBV2 and TRBJ1-1; D is unresolved. V gave up 7 bases and J gave up 10 bases, with 13 bases separating them. The CDR3 loop spans 11 amino acids. Germline assignment: CDR1 SNHLY and CDR2 FYNNEI. CDR3 amino acids: CASTQTATAFF. For the CDR3, the DNA is TGTGCCAGCACTCAGACGGCTACAGCTTTCTTT.

V usage is TRBV4-1 and J usage is TRBJ2-2, with D perhaps TRBD2 (6 bases). Germline CDR1 reads MGHRA; CDR2 reads YSYEKL. The CDR3 is 18 residues long. The germline V and J ends were trimmed by 4 bases and 0 bases, with 18 bases remaining between them. The CDR3 loop is CASSLGSPGTPNTGELFF. The CDR3 coding sequence is TGCGCCAGCAGCCTAGGTAGCCCCGGGACTCCGAACACCGGGGAGCTGTTTTTT.

The chain combines TRBV20-1 with TRBJ2-1, with unresolved D. V lost 2 bases to trimming and J lost 14 bases, with 10 bases between them. The CDR3 totals 10 residues. Germline V gives CDR1 DFQATT, CDR2 SNEGSKA (reference sequence). The CDR3 protein is CSARRNWEFF. The CDR3 DNA is TGCAGTGCTAGAAGGAACTGGGAGTTCTTC.

The V gene is TRBV5-1, the J gene TRBJ2-7; perhaps TRBD1 as D (6 bases). Germline V gene data show CDR1 as SGHRS and CDR2 as YFSETQ. This CDR3 contains 15 residues. V gave up 7 bases and J gave up 5 bases, with 22 bases separating them. In nucleotides, the CDR3 is TGCGCCAGCTCCTTTAGGGGGACCCCCGCCGACGAGCAGTACTTC. Residues: CASSFRGTPADEQYF.

The rearrangement uses TRBV28 and TRBJ2-3, with 10 nucleotides matching TRBD2. V lost 5 bases to trimming and J lost 2 bases; unmatched junction nucleotides: 10. This CDR3 contains 17 residues. Germline values: CDR1 MDHEN, CDR2 SYDVKM. This CDR3 reads CASSTPYGLADTDTQYF. The CDR3 nucleotides are TGTGCCAGCAGTACCCCGTATGGACTAGCGGACACAGATACGCAGTATTTT.

The rearrangement uses TRBV10-3 and TRBJ1-1, with D possibly TRBD1 on 5 matching bases. Germline CDR1 is ENHRY and CDR2 is SYGVKD. Trimming stripped 7 bases from V and 1 base from J, with 10 bases between. The CDR3 contains 13 residues. The CDR3 DNA reads as TGTGCCATCACCGGGACGGAGAACACTGAAGCTTTCTTT. Translation: CAITGTENTEAFF.

J is TRBJ1-5 and V is TRBV14, with 7 bases that match TRBD1. V dropped 4 bases and J dropped 8; count of bases not matched to a gene: 5. This CDR3 contains 13 residues. From germline, CDR1 is SGHDN and CDR2 FVKESK. CDR3 region: CASSLGTDKPQHF. CDR3 coding DNA: TGTGCCAGCAGCCTCGGGACAGATAAGCCCCAGCATTTT.

The chain couples TRBV18 to TRBJ1-1; D not resolved. Trimming left V 6 bases short and J 1 base short, with 15 bases between. This CDR3 is built from 15 residues. CDR1 KGHSH and CDR2 LQKENI come from the germline V gene. The CDR3 loop reads CASSLTVERNTEAFF. CDR3 bases: TGTGCCAGCTCCTTGACGGTGGAGAGGAACACTGAAGCTTTCTTT. The full variable domain, rest sourced from reference TRBV18 and TRBJ1-1, is NAGVMQNPRHLVRRRGQEARLRCSPMKGHSHVYWYRQLPEEGLKFMVYLQKENIIDESGMPKERFSAEFPKEGPSILRIQQVVRGDSAAYFCASSLTVERNTEAFFGQGTRLTVV.

The CDR3 DNA reads as TGTGCCAGCAGTTCCTGGACGGACGGAACCGGGGAGCTGTTTTTT. It is translated as CASSSWTDGTGELFF. V gene TRBV28 combines with J gene TRBJ2-2, with no clear D. Between the trimmed V and J ends, which lost 4 bases and 5 bases, there was a span of 14 bases. The V gene's germline CDR1 is MDHEN and CDR2 SYDVKM. The CDR3 is 15 amino acids. The full variable domain, with the rest looked up from reference TRBV28 and TRBJ2-2, is DVKVTQSSRYLVKRTGEKVFLECVQDMDHENMFWYRQDPGLGLRLIYFSYDVKMKEKGDIPEGYSVSREKKERFSLILESASTNQTSMYLCASSSWTDGTGELFFGEGSRLTVL.

V usage is TRBV4-2 and J usage is TRBJ2-2, with D perhaps TRBD2 (5 bases). The CDR3 contains 19 residues. Per the germline V gene, CDR1 is LGHNA and CDR2 is YNFKEQ. V lost 3 bases and J 1 base, leaving 21 bases between the germline ends. CDR3 bases: TGTGCCAGCAGCCACCCGCGGGTTAGTCCCCGAGTGAACACCGGGGAGCTGTTTTTT. This codes for CASSHPRVSPRVNTGELFF.

The genes are TRBV19 and TRBJ2-1; D may be TRBD1 or TRBD2 (6 bases each). The length of the CDR3 is 12 residues. The V gene lost 8 bases and the J gene lost 8 bases, with 13 bases spanning the gap. Per germline, CDR1 LNHDA and CDR2 SQIVND (reference sequence). The chain's CDR3 is CASGGGPYEQFF. The CDR3 DNA reads as TGTGCCAGTGGAGGGGGGCCCTATGAGCAGTTCTTC.

The chain joins TRBV5-1 to TRBJ1-4; 7 positions match TRBD1. This CDR3 region has 16 residues. Germline V gene data show CDR1 as SGHRS and CDR2 as YFSETQ. Trimming at V came to 0 bases and at J to 1 base, leaving 3 bases not matched to a gene. The CDR3 region is CASSLEGGLTNEKLFF. In DNA, the CDR3 is TGCGCCAGCAGCTTGGAAGGGGGCTTAACTAATGAAAAACTGTTTTTT.

The rearrangement links TRBV15 to TRBJ1-3; D not resolved. With 1 base removed from V and 2 bases from J, the gap between germline ends came to 9 bases. The CDR3 totals 15 residues. Looked up from germline, CDR1 is LNHNV and CDR2 is YYDKDF (reference sequence). The CDR3 reads CATSRGPGPGNTIYF. Here the CDR3 DNA reads TGTGCCACCAGCAGAGGGCCTGGACCTGGAAACACCATATATTTT.

This chain connects TRBV18 to TRBJ2-3, with TRBD1 matching 7 bases. V gave up 0 bases and J gave up 2 bases; unmatched junction bases: 11. CDR1 KGHSH and CDR2 LQKENI come from the germline V gene. The CDR3 length is 18 residues. CDR3 bases: TGTGCCAGCTCACCACCGAGAGGAACAGGGGCTATCACAGATACGCAGTATTTT. This translates into CASSPPRGTGAITDTQYF.

The chain has TRBV9 and TRBJ2-3; the match to TRBD1 covers 7 bases. V lost 4 bases to trimming and J lost 2 bases; unmatched junction nucleotides: 7. This CDR3 is 15 amino acids long. The V gene's germline CDR1 is SGDLS and CDR2 YYNGEE. CDR3 in amino acids: CASSSTGQHTDTQYF. The DNA of the CDR3 is TGTGCCAGCAGCTCAACGGGACAGCACACAGATACGCAGTATTTT.

The rearrangement links TRBV9 to TRBJ2-5, with D possibly being TRBD1 (6 bases). CDR1 is SGDLS and CDR2 is YYNGEE in the germline V gene. Trimming pared 3 bases from V and 4 bases from J, leaving 10 bases between. The CDR3 spans 13 residues. The CDR3 region has the DNA TGTGCCAGCAGCGCAACAGGGTTAGAGACCCAGTACTTC. Translation: CASSATGLETQYF.

The chain links TRBV28 to TRBJ2-2; 7 bases match TRBD1. Germline CDR1 reads MDHEN; CDR2 reads SYDVKM. The CDR3 runs to 15 residues. V was pared by 5 bases and J by 4 bases, with 7 bases of the junction left unmatched. The CDR3 loop reads CASSTPGQITGELFF. CDR3 sequence (DNA): TGTGCCAGCAGTACCCCGGGACAGATCACCGGGGAGCTGTTTTTT.

V usage is TRBV15 and J usage is TRBJ2-1; D is unresolved. Trimming removed 0 bases at V and 0 bases at J, with 6 bases between. Germline CDR1 LNHNV, CDR2 YYDKDF (reference sequence). There are 15 residues in the CDR3. CDR3 sequence reads: CATSRDPSSYNEQFF. The CDR3, as DNA: TGTGCCACCAGCAGAGATCCGAGCTCCTACAATGAGCAGTTCTTC.

The V call is TRBV5-4, the J call TRBJ1-1; D not resolved. This CDR3 spans 13 amino acids. The germline gives CDR1 SGHNT, CDR2 YYREEE (reference sequence). Trimming cost V 1 base and J 6 bases, with 10 bases left between them. CDR3 nucleotides: TGTGCCAGCAGCTTGAGTAGGGTTGCTGAAGCTTTCTTT. Its protein is CASSLSRVAEAFF.

About this clone itself: Other DNA sequences within the sample encode an identical CDR3. The chain carries TRBV5-4 and TRBJ1-4, with no clear D. Germline CDR1 is SGHNT and CDR2 is YYREEE (reference sequence). The V end lost 1 base, the J end lost 4 bases, and 2 bases lay between the germline ends. The CDR3 spans 12 residues. The CDR3 protein is CASSLLNEKLFF. Here the CDR3 DNA reads TGTGCCAGCAGCTTGCTTAATGAAAAACTGTTTTTT. The full variable domain, completed using reference TRBV5-4 and TRBJ1-4, is ETGVTQSPTHLIKTRGQQVTLRCSSQSGHNTVSWYQQALGQGPQFIFQYYREEENGRGNFPPRFSGLQFPNYSSELNVNALELDDSALYLCASSLLNEKLFFGSGTQLSVL.